The 21 T cell receptor beta chains below come from one sample, sequenced in a study of T cell repertoires in cytomegalovirus infection. Each CDR3 protein gets one entry after TCRdb re-called the reads with MiXCR. The sample yields some 440,000 distinct CDR3 sequences, 31% seen once. Sequenced sample: PBMCs. The receptors were sampled from a human donor in good health (CMV status not recorded). Some clones in this sample may be carry-over from other donors' samples.

This clonotype was observed a few times. The CDR3 protein is CASSEAAGGAPLANYGYTF. The CDR3 DNA is TGTGCCAGCAGTGAAGCCGCAGGGGGCGCACCCTTAGCTAACTATGGCTACACCTTC. This chain links TRBV6-1 with TRBJ1-2, with 8 bases fitting TRBD1. Trimming at V came to 0 bases and at J to 0 bases, leaving 12 bases not matched to a gene. The germline V gene encodes CDR1 MNHNS and CDR2 SASEGT. CDR3 size: 19 residues.

V usage is TRBV7-2 and J usage is TRBJ1-1, with 7 bases identical to TRBD1. Germline V CDR1 and CDR2: SGHTA, FQGNSA. The CDR3 runs 15 residues. The V gene end was trimmed by 1 base and the J gene end by 5 bases; junction bases not matched to a gene: 7. For the CDR3, the DNA is TGTGCCAGCAGCTTAGTTCATCAGGGGGGAACTGAAGCTTTCTTT. Translating it yields CASSLVHQGGTEAFF.

The V call is TRBV28, the J call TRBJ1-2; possibly TRBD1 for D (6 bases). Trimming shortened V by 5 bases and J by 5 bases, and 18 bases separated the two germline ends. Germline V lookup: CDR1 MDHEN, CDR2 SYDVKM. The CDR3 covers 15 residues. The CDR3 region is CASSPIRTTGYGYTF. CDR3 bases: TGTGCCAGCAGTCCAATTCGTACGACAGGTTATGGCTACACCTTC.

The V and J genes are TRBV11-2 and TRBJ1-5; 7 bases align to TRBD1. Per germline, CDR1 SGHAT and CDR2 FQNNGV. The CDR3 spans 16 residues. V gave up 1 base and J gave up 3 bases; unmatched junction bases: 6. CDR3 protein: CASSLGAGGVNQPQHF. CDR3 nucleotides: TGTGCCAGCAGCTTAGGGGCAGGGGGGGTCAATCAGCCCCAGCATTTT.

This clonotype was counted between two and nine times. V and J are TRBV5-4 and TRBJ2-3; no firm D call. V lost 4 bases to trimming and J lost 0 bases, with 12 bases between them. This CDR3 is built from 15 residues. The germline CDR1 and CDR2 sequences are SGHNT and YYREEE (reference sequence). This CDR3 is CASSHRGRSTDTQYF. The CDR3 nucleotides read TGTGCCAGCAGCCACCGTGGCAGAAGCACAGATACGCAGTATTTT.

This clonotype was observed many times. The chain joins TRBV7-2 to TRBJ1-6; D unclear. The V gene's germline CDR1 is SGHTA and CDR2 FQGNSA. The V and J ends lost 1 base and 0 bases respectively, with 10 bases between them. The CDR3 has 17 amino acids. This CDR3 reads CASSLGSHSSYNSPLHF. CDR3 nucleotides: TGTGCCAGCAGCTTAGGGAGTCATAGCTCCTATAATTCACCCCTCCACTTT.

This clonotype occurred a few times. The chain uses TRBV7-8 and TRBJ1-1; D gene ambiguous. CDR1 is SGHVS, CDR2 FQNEAQ, per germline. V was cut by 0 bases and J by 1 base, with 15 bases left in between. The CDR3 runs 17 residues. In DNA form, the CDR3 reads TGTGCCAGCAGCTTAGCGCAACTAGGTCTTACGAACACTGAAGCTTTCTTT. Protein: CASSLAQLGLTNTEAFF.

V is TRBV7-9 and J is TRBJ1-5; D ambiguous. The CDR3 has 12 amino acids. Trimming pared 5 bases from V and 7 bases from J, leaving 9 bases between. Looked up from germline, CDR1 is SEHNR and CDR2 is FQNEAQ (reference sequence). This chain's CDR3 is CASSRDKQPQHF. CDR3 bases: TGTGCCAGCAGCCGCGACAAGCAGCCCCAGCATTTT.

V gene TRBV12-3 or TRBV12-4 combines with J gene TRBJ1-1; D gene ambiguous. Trimming pared 6 bases from V and 4 bases from J, leaving 18 bases between. The CDR3 sequence is 15 residues long. For the CDR3, the DNA is TGTGCCAGCAGAGGGATCGTGAGAGTGGGCACTGAAGCTTTCTTT. Protein: CASRGIVRVGTEAFF.

This chain joins TRBV25-1 and TRBJ2-1; the match to TRBD1 covers 11 bases. V lost 3 bases and J lost 2; bases outside the gene matches: 3. This CDR3 comprises 16 residues. In germline, CDR1 is MGHDK, CDR2 SYGVNS. As DNA, the CDR3 is TGTGCCAGCAGTGAGTCGGGACAGGGGGCCTACAATGAGCAGTTCTTC. Its translation is CASSESGQGAYNEQFF.

This chain joins TRBV2 and TRBJ2-2; weak D call: TRBD2 (6 bases). The germline gives CDR1 SNHLY, CDR2 FYNNEI. CDR3 length equals 15 residues. Trimming took off 2 bases at V and 7 bases at J, with 14 bases between the two ends. CDR3 nucleotide sequence: TGTGCCAGCAGTGAATCGGAGGGTTTGGTCGGGGAGCTGTTTTTT. Translated, it gives CASSESEGLVGELFF.

In the case of this clonotype: A much larger clone lies a single base off, so this may be a read error. This chain links TRBV7-6 with TRBJ1-4, with unresolved D. The germline V gene has CDR1 SGHVS and CDR2 FNYEAQ. The CDR3 has 14 residues. CDR3 loop: CASSPIPKAEKLIF. CDR3 DNA sequence: TGTGCCAGCAGCCCTATCCCTAAGGCAGAAAAACTGATTTTT.

About this clonotype itself: The junction departs from the called germline gene at one end, perhaps through a read error. The chain couples TRBV7-8 to TRBJ1-3, with D tentatively TRBD1 (5 bases). This CDR3 has 20 amino acids. Germline V gene lookup returns CDR1 SGHVS and CDR2 FQNEAQ. CDR3 region: CGSSLVRGVTRKSSGNTIYF. The CDR3, as DNA: TGTGGCAGCAGCTTAGTCCGAGGGGTCACAAGGAAGAGCTCTGGAAACACCATATATTTT.

This clonotype has just a few counts. V usage is TRBV19 and J usage is TRBJ1-1; 7 bases align to TRBD1. The CDR3 has 15 amino acids. CDR1 LNHDA and CDR2 SQIVND come from the germline V gene (reference sequence). J was trimmed by 6 bases and V by 1 base; bases with no gene match: 8. The CDR3 DNA is TGTGCCAGTAGTATAGTATCTGGAGGACAGGCTGAAGCTTTCTTT. It codes for CASSIVSGGQAEAFF.

This clonotype has ten or more counts. The rearrangement links TRBV7-2 to TRBJ1-1; D perhaps matches TRBD1 (6 bases). V lost 0 bases to trimming and J lost 0 bases, with 14 bases between them. CDR3 length equals 17 residues. Germline V gives CDR1 SGHTA, CDR2 FQGNSA. CDR3 DNA: TGTGCCAGCAGCTTAGCGGATTGGGGGCTGATGAACACTGAAGCTTTCTTT. Encoded protein: CASSLADWGLMNTEAFF.

Only a few counts were recorded for this clonotype. The V and J genes are TRBV28 and TRBJ2-5, with 10 nucleotides matching TRBD1. This CDR3 spans 17 amino acids. The germline V gene has CDR1 MDHEN and CDR2 SYDVKM. The ends lost 4 bases at V and 4 bases at J; junction bases unmatched: 12. The CDR3 loop reads CASSWSGQGSVGETQYF. Here the CDR3 DNA reads TGTGCCAGCAGTTGGTCGGGACAGGGGTCAGTAGGAGAGACCCAGTACTTC.

This clonotype was recorded only once. A much larger clonotype is one base distant, so this may be a read error. The rearrangement joins TRBV7-8 to TRBJ2-3, with 9 bases identical to TRBD2. V trimming: 5 bases; J trimming: 10 bases; junction bases outside the gene matches: 16. Germline CDR1 is SGHVS and CDR2 is FQNEAQ. The CDR3 consists of 16 residues. In nucleotides, the CDR3 is TGTGCCAGCAGCCACGAAGGGGCCGCGGGGGGGGTTGCGCAGTATTTT. The encoded protein is CASSHEGAAGGVAQYF.

In regard to this clonotype: Its ends do not fully match the called genes, so a read error is possible. The V gene is TRBV7-2, the J gene TRBJ1-3, with D maybe TRBD1 (6 bases). The CDR3 is 15 residues long. CDR1 is SGHTA and CDR2 is FQGNSA in the germline V gene. The CDR3 DNA reads as TGTGACAGCAGCTTAGGAGACAGGTACGGAAACACCATATATTTT. Translating gives CDSSLGDRYGNTIYF.

The table lists this clonotype with a few counts. This chain connects TRBV2 to TRBJ1-2, with TRBD1 matching over 9 bases. V trimming: 6 bases; J trimming: 4 bases; junction bases outside the gene matches: 6. The CDR3 loop spans 14 amino acids. Per germline, CDR1 SNHLY and CDR2 FYNNEI. DNA for the CDR3: TGTGCCAGCAGAGAGGACAGGGGCCCCTATGGCTACACCTTC. This translates into CASREDRGPYGYTF.

Concerning this clonotype itself: At one end the junction does not follow the germline gene, possibly because of a read error. The rearrangement uses TRBV6-5 and TRBJ1-1; 7 bases agree with TRBD1. The CDR3 has 15 residues. Germline assignment: CDR1 MNHEY and CDR2 SVGAGI. DNA of the CDR3: TGTTCCAGCAGTTACTCGAGACAGGGGAACACTGAAGCTTTCTTT. Its translation: CSSSYSRQGNTEAFF.

This chain joins TRBV4-3 and TRBJ2-3; D is perhaps TRBD2 (7 bases). In germline, CDR1 is LGHNA, CDR2 YSLEER. This CDR3 comprises 19 residues. V lost 4 bases and J lost 4, with 27 bases in between. The CDR3 sequence: CASSPYWGRGPERADTQYF. CDR3 bases: TGCGCCAGCAGCCCCTACTGGGGGCGGGGGCCCGAGCGGGCAGATACGCAGTATTTT.